Here is one TCR beta chain with its context. The antigen is unknown. This specimen belongs to a study of CD8 T cells in ankylosing spondylitis. The study, taken as a whole, reports: Blood of patients with ankylosing spondylitis appeared to be characterized by a TCR beta motif of eight or nine highly homologous variants. As for the disease-linked clones, they showed a CD8+ phenotype and occurred at relatively low frequencies in peripheral blood. Reports say disease-linked clones showed up significantly more in matched ankylosing spondylitis synovial fluid.

Each CDR3 protein gets one entry after TCRdb re-called the 5' RACE reads with MiXCR. The table shows fewer than 400,000 distinct CDR3 sequences, with 7.5% to 9% occurring only once. Germline CDR1 LNHNV, CDR2 YYDKDF (reference sequence). This CDR3 spans 18 amino acids. The V segment lost 4 bases and the J segment 0 bases; nucleotides outside the gene matches: 9. The sequence was obtained from a male donor with ankylosing spondylitis. The sample comprised blood, either unsorted or a sorted T cell fraction (not recorded which). The gene calls are TRBV15 and TRBJ2-2; 9 bases are shared with TRBD2. CDR3 in DNA: TGTGCCACCAGCAACCTCAGCGGGAGGCGGACGAACACCGGGGAGCTGTTTTTT. Translated, it gives CATSNLSGRRTNTGELFF.